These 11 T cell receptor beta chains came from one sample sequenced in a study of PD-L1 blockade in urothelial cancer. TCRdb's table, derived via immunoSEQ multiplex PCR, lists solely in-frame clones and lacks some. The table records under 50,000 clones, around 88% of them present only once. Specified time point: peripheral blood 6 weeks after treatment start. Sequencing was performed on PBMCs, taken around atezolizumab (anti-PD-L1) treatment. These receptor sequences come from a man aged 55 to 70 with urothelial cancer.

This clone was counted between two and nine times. CDR3 DNA: TGTGCCATCAAGGACAGGGACCATCAGCCCCAGCATTTT. Amino acids: CAIKDRDHQPQHF. The genes are TRBV10-3 and TRBJ1-5, with 8 bases aligning to TRBD1. V lost 7 bases, J lost 5 bases, and 4 bases stayed unmatched. Germline CDR1 reads ENHRY; CDR2 reads SYGVKD. CDR3 length equals 13 residues.

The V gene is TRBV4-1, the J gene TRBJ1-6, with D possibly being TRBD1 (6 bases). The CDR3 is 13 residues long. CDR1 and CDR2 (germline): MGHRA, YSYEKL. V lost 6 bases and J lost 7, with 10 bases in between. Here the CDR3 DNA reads TGCGCCAGCAGATATACAGGGAATTCACCCCTCCACTTT. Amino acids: CASRYTGNSPLHF.

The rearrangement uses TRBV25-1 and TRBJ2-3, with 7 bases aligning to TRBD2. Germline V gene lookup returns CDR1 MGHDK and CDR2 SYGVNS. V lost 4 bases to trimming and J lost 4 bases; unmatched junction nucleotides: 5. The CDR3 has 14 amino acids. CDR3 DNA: TGTGCCAGCAGTGTCCCGGGGGGTTCAGATACGCAGTATTTT. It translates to CASSVPGGSDTQYF.

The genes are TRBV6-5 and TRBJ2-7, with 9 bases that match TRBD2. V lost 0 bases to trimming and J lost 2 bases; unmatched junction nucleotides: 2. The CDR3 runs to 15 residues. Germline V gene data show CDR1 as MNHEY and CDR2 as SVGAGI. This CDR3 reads CASSYSAGGPYEQYF. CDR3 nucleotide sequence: TGTGCCAGCAGTTACTCAGCGGGAGGACCCTACGAGCAGTACTTC.

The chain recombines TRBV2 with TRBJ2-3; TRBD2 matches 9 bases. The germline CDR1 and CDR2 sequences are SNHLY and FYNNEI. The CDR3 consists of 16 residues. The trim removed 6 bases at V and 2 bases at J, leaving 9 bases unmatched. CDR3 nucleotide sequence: TGTGCCAGCAGGACCGGGACTAGCCTCCCCACAGATACGCAGTATTTT. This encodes CASRTGTSLPTDTQYF.

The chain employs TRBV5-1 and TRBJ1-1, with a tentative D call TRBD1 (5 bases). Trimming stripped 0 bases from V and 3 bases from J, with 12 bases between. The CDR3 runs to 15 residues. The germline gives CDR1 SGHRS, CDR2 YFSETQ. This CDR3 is CASSLAPDRDTEAFF. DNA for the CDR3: TGCGCCAGCAGCTTGGCCCCTGACAGAGACACTGAAGCTTTCTTT.

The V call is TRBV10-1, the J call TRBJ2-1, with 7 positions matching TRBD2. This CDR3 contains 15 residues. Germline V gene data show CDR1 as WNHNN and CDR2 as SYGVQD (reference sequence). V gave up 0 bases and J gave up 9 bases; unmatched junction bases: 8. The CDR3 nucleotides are TGCGCCAGCAGTGAGTCGAAGGCGGGAGTCCTTGAGCAGTTCTTC. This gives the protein CASSESKAGVLEQFF.

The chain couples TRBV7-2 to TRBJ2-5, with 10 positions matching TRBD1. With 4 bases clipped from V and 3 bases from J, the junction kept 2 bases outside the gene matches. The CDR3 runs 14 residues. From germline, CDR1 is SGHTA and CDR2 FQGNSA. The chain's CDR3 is CASSSGQGKETQYF. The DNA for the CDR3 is TGTGCCAGCAGCTCGGGACAGGGGAAAGAGACCCAGTACTTC.

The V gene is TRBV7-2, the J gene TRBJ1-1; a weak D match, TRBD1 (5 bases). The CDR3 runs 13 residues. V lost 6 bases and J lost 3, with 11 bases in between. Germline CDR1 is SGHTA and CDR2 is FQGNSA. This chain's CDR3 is CASSEGRDTEAFF. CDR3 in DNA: TGTGCCAGCAGTGAGGGGAGGGACACTGAAGCTTTCTTT.

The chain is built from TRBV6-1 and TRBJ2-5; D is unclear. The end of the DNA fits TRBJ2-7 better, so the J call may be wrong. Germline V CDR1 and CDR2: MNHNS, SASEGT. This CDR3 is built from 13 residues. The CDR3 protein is CASSEGQRVEQYF. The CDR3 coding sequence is TGTGCCAGCAGTGAAGGACAACGAGTCGAGCAGTACTTC.

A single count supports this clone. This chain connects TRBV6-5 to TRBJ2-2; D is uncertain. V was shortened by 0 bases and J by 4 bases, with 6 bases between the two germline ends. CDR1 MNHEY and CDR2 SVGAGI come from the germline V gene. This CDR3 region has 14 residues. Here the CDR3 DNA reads TGTGCCAGCAGTTACTCGAGAAGCACCGGGGAGCTGTTTTTT. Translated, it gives CASSYSRSTGELFF.